Each of the 10 T cell receptor beta chains below was sequenced from the same sample in a study of regulatory T cells. Findings and caveats of the study: In CD3G-deficient patients, conventional CD4+ T cells were enriched for hydrophobic CDR3 residues at positions 6 and 7.

The primer mix had 52 TRBV and 13 TRBJ primers. Clones were read by immunoSEQ multiplex PCR, and TCRdb kept only the in-frame ones, dropping some. The sample lists approximately 40,000 clones, about nine tenths occurring once. These receptors lack a known antigen. Sequencing was performed on conventional CD4+ T cells sorted from blood. These TCRs come from a person aged 18 to 35 with CD3G deficiency.

The J gene is TRBJ1-2, the V gene TRBV6-6; the match to TRBD1 covers 9 bases. Germline V lookup: CDR1 MNHNY, CDR2 SVGAGI (reference sequence). CDR3 length: 14 amino acids. V gave up 7 bases and J gave up 8 bases; unmatched junction bases: 11. CDR3 sequence reads: CASNEQGASVGYTF. DNA for the CDR3: TGTGCCAGCAACGAACAGGGGGCATCGGTGGGCTACACCTTC.

In its sample, this clone was seen a few times. V gene TRBV28 combines with J gene TRBJ1-2; D remains unclear. The V end lost 2 bases, the J end lost 8 bases, and 9 bases lay between the germline ends. This CDR3 comprises 12 residues. The germline V gene encodes CDR1 MDHEN and CDR2 SYDVKM. The CDR3: CASSLRLGGYTF. The CDR3 DNA sequence: TGTGCCAGCAGTTTACGGCTGGGAGGCTACACCTTC.

The chain is built from TRBV28 and TRBJ2-7; D tentatively fits TRBD1 or TRBD2 (6 bases each). V was trimmed by 3 bases and J by 6 bases, leaving 15 bases between them. From germline, CDR1 is MDHEN and CDR2 SYDVKM. The CDR3 sequence is 14 residues long. The CDR3 DNA sequence: TGTGCCAGCAGTTTTGGGGGGCGCTCCCTCGAGCAGTACTTC. Protein: CASSFGGRSLEQYF.

V gene TRBV28 combines with J gene TRBJ1-4, with D unresolved. The CDR3 sequence is 16 residues long. V was clipped by 5 bases and J by 4 bases, with 17 bases between them. The germline V gene has CDR1 MDHEN and CDR2 SYDVKM. Here the CDR3 reads CASSPLGPFLNEKLFF. The CDR3 DNA sequence: TGTGCCAGCAGTCCCCTCGGACCCTTCCTTAATGAAAAACTGTTTTTT.

The V call is TRBV6-1, the J call TRBJ1-2; 7 nucleotides align to TRBD1. Germline V gene sequence: CDR1 MNHNS, CDR2 SASEGT. CDR3 length equals 13 residues. With 5 bases clipped from V and 8 bases from J, the junction kept 8 bases outside the gene matches. The CDR3 DNA reads TGTGCCAGCAGTTATACAGGGGATCGAGGCTACACCTTC. Amino acid sequence: CASSYTGDRGYTF.

The gene calls are TRBV6-1 and TRBJ2-7, with D uncertain. The CDR3 sequence is 13 residues long. The V end was cut by 3 bases, the J end by 6 bases, with 12 bases between. Germline CDR1 reads MNHNS; CDR2 reads SASEGT. For the CDR3, the DNA is TGTGCCAGCAGTGAGCAGGTCCCGGGCGAGCAGTACTTC. The encoded protein is CASSEQVPGEQYF.

The V gene is TRBV30, the J gene TRBJ2-3; 13 nucleotides line up with TRBD2. Germline CDR1 is GTSNPN and CDR2 is SVGIG (reference sequence). With V trimmed by 1 base and J by 8 bases, 3 bases remained unmatched. The CDR3 sequence is 14 residues long. CDR3 in amino acids: CAWSAGTSGVTQYF. CDR3 nucleotide sequence: TGTGCCTGGAGTGCAGGGACTAGCGGGGTTACGCAGTATTTT.

The genes are TRBV7-9 and TRBJ2-7; 9 bases map to TRBD2. Trimming took 5 bases from V and 6 from J; bases not matched to a gene: 8. Germline values: CDR1 SEHNR, CDR2 FQNEAQ (reference sequence). This CDR3 region has 14 residues. The CDR3 here is CASSPSSGASEQYF. Written as DNA, the CDR3 is TGTGCCAGCAGCCCTTCTAGCGGGGCATCCGAGCAGTACTTC.

The gene calls are TRBV7-8 and TRBJ2-2; D remains unclear. Trimming took 5 bases from V and 9 from J, leaving 16 bases between them. Germline CDR1 reads SGHVS; CDR2 reads FQNEAQ. The CDR3 is 14 amino acids. The CDR3: CASSPRLIRRELFF. The CDR3 DNA reads TGTGCCAGCAGCCCCCGACTGATCAGACGGGAGCTGTTTTTT.

The rearrangement joins TRBV7-7 to TRBJ2-3; no reliable D call. The CDR3 sequence is 13 residues long. Germline V gene data show CDR1 as SSHAT and CDR2 as FNYEAQ (reference sequence). V lost 3 bases to trimming and J lost 5 bases, with 9 bases between them. The CDR3 here is CASSLTVGDTQYF. The CDR3 nucleotides are TGTGCCAGCAGCTTGACGGTGGGAGATACGCAGTATTTT.